The 5 T cell receptor beta chains below come from one sample, sequenced in a study of shared T cell receptors in the human thymus. Assay used: immunoSEQ multiplex PCR; TCRdb lists only in-frame clones, some missing. The data hold around 730,000 clones, with 80% to 90% observed a single time. These data were also filed under a second study, of human thymus T cells.

The specimen sequenced was thymocytes. These TCRs come from a girl under three years old with a congenital heart defect.

The CDR3 DNA reads TGTGCCAGCAGCTACGAGATCACCGGGGAGCTGTTTTTT. This sequence encodes CASSYEITGELFF. The V and J genes are TRBV5-6 and TRBJ2-2, with D unclear. CDR1 is SGHDT, CDR2 YYEEEE, per germline. V was trimmed by 3 bases and J by 4 bases, leaving 7 bases between them. The CDR3 consists of 13 residues.

This sequence joins TRBV6-7 and TRBJ1-1, with 7 bases matching TRBD1. TRBV6-7 counts as an open reading frame of uncertain function. The CDR3 loop spans 13 amino acids. J was trimmed by 7 bases and V by 7 bases; bases with no gene match: 9. CDR3: CASITSRDSEAFF. The CDR3 DNA is TGTGCCAGCATTACAAGTAGGGACAGTGAAGCTTTCTTT.

V usage is TRBV9 and J usage is TRBJ1-3; D is perhaps TRBD1 (5 bases). The CDR3 has 16 amino acids. With 3 bases removed from V and 5 bases from J, the gap between germline ends came to 18 bases. Germline lookup yields CDR1 SGDLS and CDR2 YYNGEE. The CDR3: CASSGGGRGGRNTIYF. The DNA for the CDR3 is TGTGCCAGCAGCGGGGGAGGGCGCGGGGGGAGAAACACCATATATTTT.

This chain uses TRBV5-4 with TRBJ2-5; tentative D call: TRBD2 (6 bases). The CDR3 loop spans 14 amino acids. V lost 0 bases and J 5 bases, leaving 11 bases between the germline ends. Germline CDR1 reads SGHNT; CDR2 reads YYREEE (reference sequence). CDR3 protein: CASSLAGVYETQYF. The CDR3 nucleotides read TGTGCCAGCAGCTTGGCGGGGGTGTATGAGACCCAGTACTTC.

The rearrangement links TRBV2 to TRBJ1-1; TRBD1 is a possible D gene (5 bases). The CDR3 consists of 15 residues. The germline V and J ends were trimmed by 0 bases and 5 bases, with 13 bases remaining between them. Germline CDR1 SNHLY, CDR2 FYNNEI. The CDR3 loop is CASSEAGGFRTEAFF. The CDR3 coding sequence is TGTGCCAGCAGTGAAGCGGGGGGGTTCAGGACTGAAGCTTTCTTT.